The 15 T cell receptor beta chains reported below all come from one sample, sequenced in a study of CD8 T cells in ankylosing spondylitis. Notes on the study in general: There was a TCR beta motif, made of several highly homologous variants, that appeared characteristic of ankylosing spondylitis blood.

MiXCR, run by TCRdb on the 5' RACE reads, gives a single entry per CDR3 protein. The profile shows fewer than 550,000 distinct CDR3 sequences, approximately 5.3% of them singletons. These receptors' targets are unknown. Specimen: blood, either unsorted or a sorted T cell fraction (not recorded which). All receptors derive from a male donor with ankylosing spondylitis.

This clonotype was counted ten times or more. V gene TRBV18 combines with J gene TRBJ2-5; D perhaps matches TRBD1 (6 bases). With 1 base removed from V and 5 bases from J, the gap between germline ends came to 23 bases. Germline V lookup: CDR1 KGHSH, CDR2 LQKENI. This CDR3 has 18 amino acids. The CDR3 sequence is CASSPLGEFRGPSETQYF. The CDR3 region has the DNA TGTGCCAGCTCACCACTCGGGGAATTCAGGGGCCCCTCGGAGACCCAGTACTTC. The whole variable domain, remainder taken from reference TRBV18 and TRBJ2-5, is NAGVMQNPRHLVRRRGQEARLRCSPMKGHSHVYWYRQLPEEGLKFMVYLQKENIIDESGMPKERFSAEFPKEGPSILRIQQVVRGDSAAYFCASSPLGEFRGPSETQYFGPGTRLLVL.

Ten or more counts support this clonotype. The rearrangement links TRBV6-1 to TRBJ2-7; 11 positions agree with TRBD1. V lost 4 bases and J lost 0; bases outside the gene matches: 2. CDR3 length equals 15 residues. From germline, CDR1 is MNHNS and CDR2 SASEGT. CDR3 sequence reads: CASSGGQGGSYEQYF. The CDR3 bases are TGTGCCAGCAGTGGGGGACAGGGGGGCTCCTACGAGCAGTACTTC.

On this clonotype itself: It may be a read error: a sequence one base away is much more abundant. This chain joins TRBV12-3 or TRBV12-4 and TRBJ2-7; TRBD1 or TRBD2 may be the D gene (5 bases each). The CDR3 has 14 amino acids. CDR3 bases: TGTGCCAGCAGCTGGGACCTAGGGACCTACGCGCAGTACTTC. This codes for CASSWDLGTYAQYF.

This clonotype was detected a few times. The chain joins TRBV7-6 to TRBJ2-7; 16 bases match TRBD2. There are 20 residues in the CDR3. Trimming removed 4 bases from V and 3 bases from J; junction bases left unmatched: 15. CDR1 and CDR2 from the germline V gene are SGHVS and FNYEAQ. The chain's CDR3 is CASSSISTGLAGGRGYEQYF. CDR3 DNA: TGTGCCAGCAGCTCGATCTCGACGGGACTAGCGGGAGGGAGGGGCTACGAGCAGTACTTC.

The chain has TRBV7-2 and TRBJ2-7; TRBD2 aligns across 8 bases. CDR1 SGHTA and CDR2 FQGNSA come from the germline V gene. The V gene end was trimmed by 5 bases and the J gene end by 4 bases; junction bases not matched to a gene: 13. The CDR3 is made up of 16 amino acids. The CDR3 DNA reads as TGTGCCAGCAGCCAAACCGGGGGGGGGAGAAGTTACGAGCAGTACTTC. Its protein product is CASSQTGGGRSYEQYF.

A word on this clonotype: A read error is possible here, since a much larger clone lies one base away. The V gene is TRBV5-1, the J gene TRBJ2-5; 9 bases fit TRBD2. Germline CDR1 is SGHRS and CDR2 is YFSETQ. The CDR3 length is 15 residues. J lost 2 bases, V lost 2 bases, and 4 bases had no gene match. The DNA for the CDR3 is TGCGCCAGCAGCTTCGGACTAGCGCTACAAGAGACCCAGTACTTC. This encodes CASSFGLALQETQYF.

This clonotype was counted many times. The CDR3 loop is CASSPHRGNTGELFF. The CDR3 DNA reads TGTGCCAGCAGCCCCCACAGGGGGAACACCGGGGAGCTGTTTTTT. This sequence joins TRBV7-2 and TRBJ2-2; 7 bases are a match to TRBD1. CDR3 length: 15 residues. V lost 5 bases, J lost 1 base, and 4 bases stayed unmatched. CDR1 and CDR2 (germline): SGHTA, FQGNSA.

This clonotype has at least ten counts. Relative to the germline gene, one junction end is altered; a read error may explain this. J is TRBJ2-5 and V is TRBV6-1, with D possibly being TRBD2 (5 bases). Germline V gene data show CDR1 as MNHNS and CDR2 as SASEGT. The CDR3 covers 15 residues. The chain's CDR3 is CASTELPGNQETQYF. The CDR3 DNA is TGTGCCAGCACTGAACTCCCCGGGAACCAAGAGACCCAGTACTTC.

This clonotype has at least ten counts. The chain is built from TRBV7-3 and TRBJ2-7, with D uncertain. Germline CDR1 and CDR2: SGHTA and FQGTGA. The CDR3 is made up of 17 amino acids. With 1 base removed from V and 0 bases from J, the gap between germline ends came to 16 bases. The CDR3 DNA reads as TGTGCCAGCAGCTTAATATTAGGGCAGTTCAGCTCCTACGAGCAGTACTTC. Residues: CASSLILGQFSSYEQYF.

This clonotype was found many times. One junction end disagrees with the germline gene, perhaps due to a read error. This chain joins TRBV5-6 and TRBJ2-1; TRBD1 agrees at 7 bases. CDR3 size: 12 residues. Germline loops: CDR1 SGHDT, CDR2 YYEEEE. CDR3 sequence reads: CASSFYTGAGVF. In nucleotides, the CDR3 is TGTGCCAGCAGCTTCTATACAGGGGCAGGGGTCTTC.

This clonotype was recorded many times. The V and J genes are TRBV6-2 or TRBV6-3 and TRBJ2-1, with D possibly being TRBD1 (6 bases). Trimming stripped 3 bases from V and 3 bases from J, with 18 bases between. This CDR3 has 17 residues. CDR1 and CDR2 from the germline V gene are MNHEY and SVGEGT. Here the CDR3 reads CASSYRPGHNRYNEQFF. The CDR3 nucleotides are TGTGCCAGCAGTTATCGACCGGGACACAATCGCTACAATGAGCAGTTCTTC.

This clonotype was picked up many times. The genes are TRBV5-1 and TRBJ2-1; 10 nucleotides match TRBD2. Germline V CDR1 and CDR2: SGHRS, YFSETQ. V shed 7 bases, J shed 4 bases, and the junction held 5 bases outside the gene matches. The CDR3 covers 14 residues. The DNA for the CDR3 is TGCGCCAGCGGAAATAGCGGGGGGTACAATGAGCAGTTCTTC. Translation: CASGNSGGYNEQFF.

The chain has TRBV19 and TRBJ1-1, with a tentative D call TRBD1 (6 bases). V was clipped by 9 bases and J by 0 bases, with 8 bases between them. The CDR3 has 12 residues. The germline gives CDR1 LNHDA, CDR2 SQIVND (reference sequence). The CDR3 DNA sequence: TGTGCCAGCCAGGGGATGAACACTGAAGCTTTCTTT. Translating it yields CASQGMNTEAFF. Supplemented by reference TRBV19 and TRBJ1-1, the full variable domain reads DGGITQSPKYLFRKEGQNVTLSCEQNLNHDAMYWYRQDPGQGLRLIYYSQIVNDFQKGDIAEGYSVSREKKESFPLTVTSAQKNPTAFYLCASQGMNTEAFFGQGTRLTVV.

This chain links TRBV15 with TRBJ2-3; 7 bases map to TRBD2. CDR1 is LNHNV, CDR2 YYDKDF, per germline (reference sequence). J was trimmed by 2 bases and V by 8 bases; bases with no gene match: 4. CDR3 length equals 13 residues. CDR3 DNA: TGTGCCACCCGGGACTACTACACAGATACGCAGTATTTT. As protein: CATRDYYTDTQYF. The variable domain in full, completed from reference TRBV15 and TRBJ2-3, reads DAMVIQNPRYQVTQFGKPVTLSCSQTLNHNVMYWYQQKSSQAPKLLFHYYDKDFNNEADTPDNFQSRRPNTSFCFLDIRSPGLGDTAMYLCATRDYYTDTQYFGPGTRLTVL.

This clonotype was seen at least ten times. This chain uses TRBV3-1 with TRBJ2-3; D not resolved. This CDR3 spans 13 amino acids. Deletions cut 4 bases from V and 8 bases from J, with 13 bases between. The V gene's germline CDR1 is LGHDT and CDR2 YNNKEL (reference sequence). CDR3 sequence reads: CASSPRTSSTQYF. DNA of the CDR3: TGTGCCAGCAGCCCAAGAACCTCTTCTACGCAGTATTTT.